The TCR beta chain under discussion was sequenced for a study of T cell responses to AZD1222 COVID-19 vaccine. CDR1 KGHDR and CDR2 SFDVKD come from the germline V gene. The CDR3 is 17 amino acids. Trimming cost V 9 bases and J 3 bases, with 22 bases left between them. This clone was seen a few times. Sequenced by immunoSEQ multiplex PCR; TCRdb stores in-frame clones only, minus some. Of about 120,000 clones listed, about 92% are singletons. Sample: peripheral blood, taken 28 days after the second AZD1222 dose. The receptor comes from an adult who received the AZD1222 COVID-19 vaccine. This sequence joins TRBV24-1 and TRBJ2-2; D is unresolved. The CDR3 is CATSKHKPGLDTGELFF. The CDR3 coding sequence is TGTGCCACCTCTAAGCATAAGCCAGGTCTTGACACCGGGGAGCTGTTTTTT.